A selection of T cell receptor beta chains follows, all from one sample in a study of cytomegalovirus exposure and HLA in healthy donors. The data were produced by immunoSEQ multiplex PCR, yet TCRdb's version contains in-frame clones alone and is incomplete. This table holds about 86,000 clones, about 79% found once. The source material was PBMCs. The receptor source for this set is a female donor in good health and CMV-seronegative. Each CDR3 is given with its conserved first and last residue.

CDR3aa	v_gene
CASRHPGLEVSGELFF	TRBV2
CASSPDRGPFGYTF	TRBV4-3
CAYGQGVGSSSYNSPLHF	TRBV30
CASSYLGTPTPYEQYF	TRBV28
CASSLGTGYNEQFF	TRBV5-8
CASSSHSSNQPQHF	TRBV7-9
CASSKDSSGNTIYF	TRBV5-1
CASSLSTDTQYF	TRBV5-1
CASSLGPTANYGYTF	TRBV5-5
CASSSGDSGNTIYF	TRBV6-6
CASSPPRNTEAFF	TRBV18
CASSPRDREPQHF	TRBV7-2
CASSLAQGPYEQYF	TRBV11-2